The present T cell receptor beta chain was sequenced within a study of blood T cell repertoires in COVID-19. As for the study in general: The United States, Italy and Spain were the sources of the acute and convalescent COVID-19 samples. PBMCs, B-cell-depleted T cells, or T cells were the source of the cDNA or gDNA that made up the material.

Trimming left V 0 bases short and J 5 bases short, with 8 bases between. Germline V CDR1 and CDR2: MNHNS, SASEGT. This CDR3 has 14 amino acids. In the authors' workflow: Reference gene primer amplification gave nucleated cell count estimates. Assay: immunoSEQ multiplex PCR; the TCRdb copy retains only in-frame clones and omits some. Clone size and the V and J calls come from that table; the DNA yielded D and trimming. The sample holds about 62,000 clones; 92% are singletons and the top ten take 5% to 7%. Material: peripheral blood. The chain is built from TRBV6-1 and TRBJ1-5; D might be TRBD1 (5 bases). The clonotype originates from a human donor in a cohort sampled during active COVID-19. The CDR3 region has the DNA TGTGCCAGCAGTGAAGCCACAGGCTATCAGCCCCAGCATTTT. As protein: CASSEATGYQPQHF.